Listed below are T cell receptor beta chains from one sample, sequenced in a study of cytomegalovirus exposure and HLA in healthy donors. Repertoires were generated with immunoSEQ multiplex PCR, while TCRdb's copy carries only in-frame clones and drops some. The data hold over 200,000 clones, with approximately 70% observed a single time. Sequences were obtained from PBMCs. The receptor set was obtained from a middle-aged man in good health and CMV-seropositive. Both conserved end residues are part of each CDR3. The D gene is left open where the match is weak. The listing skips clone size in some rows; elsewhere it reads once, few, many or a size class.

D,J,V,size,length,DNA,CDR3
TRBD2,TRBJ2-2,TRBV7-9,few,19,TGTTCCAGCAGCTCACCGGGGACTAGCGGGGGGGCGAGGACCGGGGAGCTGTTTTTT,CSSSSPGTSGGARTGELFF
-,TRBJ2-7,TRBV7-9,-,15,TGTGCCAGCAGCTTAGCAACGGAGCGGAACTACGAGCAGTACTTC,CASSLATERNYEQYF
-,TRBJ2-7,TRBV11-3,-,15,TGTGCCAGCAGCTTAAGTCCCCGTGGAGGGGCCGAGCAGTACTTC,CASSLSPRGGAEQYF
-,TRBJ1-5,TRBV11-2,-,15,TGTGCCAGCAGCTTACAGGGGATACCCAATCAGCCCCAGCATTTT,CASSLQGIPNQPQHF
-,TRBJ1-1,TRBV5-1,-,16,TGCGCCAGCAGCTTGGGAGGATCTTTTTTCAGAGATGAAGCTTTCTTT,CASSLGGSFFRDEAFF
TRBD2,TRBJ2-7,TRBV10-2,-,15,TGCGCCAGCAGTGGGGGACTAGCGGCTCCCTACGAGCAGTACTTC,CASSGGLAAPYEQYF
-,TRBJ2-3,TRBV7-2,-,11,TGTGCCAGCGGGCCCCCGGATACGCAGTATTTT,CASGPPDTQYF
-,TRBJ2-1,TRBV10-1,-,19,TGCGCCAGCAGTGGACAGGGTTTGAGAGGGGGGAGCTCCTACAATGAGCAGTTCTTC,CASSGQGLRGGSSYNEQFF
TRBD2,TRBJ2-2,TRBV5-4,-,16,TGTGCCAGCAGCTCTGGACTAGCGGGGAACACCGGGGAGCTGTTTTTT,CASSSGLAGNTGELFF
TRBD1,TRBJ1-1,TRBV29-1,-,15,TGCAGCGTTGAAGGGCAGGGGGCAGGTGACACTGAAGCTTTCTTT,CSVEGQGAGDTEAFF
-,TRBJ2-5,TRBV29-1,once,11,TGCAGTATACAGGGCCAAGAGACCCAGTACTTC,CSIQGQETQYF
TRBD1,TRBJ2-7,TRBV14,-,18,TGTGCCAGCAGCCCGTCCCGGGACAGGGTTGGGGGCTCCTACGAGCAGTACTTC,CASSPSRDRVGGSYEQYF
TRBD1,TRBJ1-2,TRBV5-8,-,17,TGTGCCAGCAGCCCTCCGGGGACAGGGGTCCTTAACTATGGCTACACCTTC,CASSPPGTGVLNYGYTF
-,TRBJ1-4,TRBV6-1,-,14,TGTGCCAGCGATTTAGGCGGGGGCGGTGAAAAACTGTTTTTT,CASDLGGGGEKLFF
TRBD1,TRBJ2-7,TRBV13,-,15,TGTGCCAGCAGTCCCCTCGGGACAGGGTCCTACGAGCAGTACTTC,CASSPLGTGSYEQYF
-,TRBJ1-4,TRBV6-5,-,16,TGTGCCAGCAGTTACTCGACGGGGGGTGTGCGGGCAAAACTGTTTTTT,CASSYSTGGVRAKLFF
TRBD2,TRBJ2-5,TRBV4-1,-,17,TGCGCCAGCAGCCAAACTAGCGGGGGGGCCAATTCGGAGACCCAGTACTTC,CASSQTSGGANSETQYF
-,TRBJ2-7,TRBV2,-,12,TGTGCCAGCAGTGAACGGGGCTACGAGCAGTACTTC,CASSERGYEQYF
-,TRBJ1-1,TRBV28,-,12,TGTGCCAGCAGTTCAGCGGGGTTAGAAGCTTTCTTT,CASSSAGLEAFF
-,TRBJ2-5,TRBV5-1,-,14,TGCGCCAGCAGGAGCCAGGGCGTTGGGGAGACCCAGTACTTC,CASRSQGVGETQYF
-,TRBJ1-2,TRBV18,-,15,TGTGCCAGCTCACCACCGGCAGGGCCTGACTATGGCTACACCTTC,CASSPPAGPDYGYTF
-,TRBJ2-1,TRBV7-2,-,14,TGTGCCAGCAGCTCAAGGGGGGGCAACAATGAGCAGTTCTTC,CASSSRGGNNEQFF
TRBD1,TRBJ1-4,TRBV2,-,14,TGTGCCGGCACGCGGGACAGGGATAATGAAAAACTGTTTTTT,CAGTRDRDNEKLFF
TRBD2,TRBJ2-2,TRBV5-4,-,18,TGTGCCAGCAGCCGGAGAACTAGCGGGGGGACTGGGTTTGGGGAGCTGTTTTTT,CASSRRTSGGTGFGELFF
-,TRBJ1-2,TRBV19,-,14,TGTGCCAGTATCGGGGGGTCAGGGCTCGATGGCTACACCTTC,CASIGGSGLDGYTF
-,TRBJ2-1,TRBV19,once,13,TGTGCCAGTAGTGGGAGCACACGGGGTGAGCAGTTCTTC,CASSGSTRGEQFF
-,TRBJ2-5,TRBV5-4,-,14,TGTGCCAGCAGCTTTAGGACAGAAGGAGAGACCCAGTACTTC,CASSFRTEGETQYF
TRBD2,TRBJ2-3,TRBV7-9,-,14,TGTGCCAGCAGCGGGGGGTTAGCGGGGCTTGCCCAGTATTTT,CASSGGLAGLAQYF
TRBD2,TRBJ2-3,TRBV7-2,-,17,TGTGCCAGCAGCTTAAAACGTTGGCGGGGGGGCCCGGATACGCAGTATTTT,CASSLKRWRGGPDTQYF
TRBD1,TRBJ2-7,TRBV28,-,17,TGTGCCAGCAGTTTAACCCCGGGACAGGGATTTGCCTACGAGCAGTACTTC,CASSLTPGQGFAYEQYF
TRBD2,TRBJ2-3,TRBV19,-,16,TGTGCCAGTAGTAGGACTAGCGGGGGGGCAGGGGATACGCAGTATTTT,CASSRTSGGAGDTQYF
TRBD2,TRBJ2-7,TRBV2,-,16,TGTGCCAGCAGTGATCGGGGGGGGGCTGGAACCTACGAGCAGTACTTC,CASSDRGGAGTYEQYF
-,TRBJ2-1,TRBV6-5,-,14,TGTGCCAGCACCCTAAAGTTCTCCTACAATGAGCAGTTCTTC,CASTLKFSYNEQFF
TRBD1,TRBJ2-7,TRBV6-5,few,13,TGTGCCAGCAGTCGGACAGGGAACTACGAGCAGTACTTC,CASSRTGNYEQYF
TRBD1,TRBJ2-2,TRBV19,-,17,TGTGCCAGTAGTATGGACCGGGACAGCGTGAACACCGGGGAGCTGTTTTTT,CASSMDRDSVNTGELFF
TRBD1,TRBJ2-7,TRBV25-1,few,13,TGTGCCAGCAGTAGACAGGGGTACTACGAGCAGTACTTC,CASSRQGYYEQYF
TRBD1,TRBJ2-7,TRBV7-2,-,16,TGTGCCAGCAGCTTATCTCATCGACAGGGGAGCTACGAGCAGTACTTC,CASSLSHRQGSYEQYF
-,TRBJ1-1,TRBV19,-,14,TGTGCCAGTAGTATAGCCTTTGGGGGAGGCGAAGCTTTCTTT,CASSIAFGGGEAFF
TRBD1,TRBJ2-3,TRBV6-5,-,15,TGTGCCAGCAGTTATTACAGGGGATATGGAGATACGCAGTATTTT,CASSYYRGYGDTQYF
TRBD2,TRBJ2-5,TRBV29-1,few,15,TGCAGCGTTGAAGATCTCGCGGGGGGGCAAGAGACCCAGTACTTC,CSVEDLAGGQETQYF
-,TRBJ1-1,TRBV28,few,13,TGTGCCAGCAGTTTATGGGGAGGCACTGAAGCTTTCTTT,CASSLWGGTEAFF
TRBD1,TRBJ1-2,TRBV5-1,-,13,TGCGCCAGCAGGCGACAGGGGGTGAATGGCTACACCTTC,CASRRQGVNGYTF
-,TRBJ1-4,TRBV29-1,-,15,TGCAGCGTTGAAGAGCTGGGGGCGGCTAATGAAAAACTGTTTTTT,CSVEELGAANEKLFF
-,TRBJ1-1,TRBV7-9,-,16,TGTGCCAGCAGCTTTAGTCGTCGTTCGGCGGACATTGAAGCTTTCTTT,CASSFSRRSADIEAFF
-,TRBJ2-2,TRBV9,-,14,TGTGCCAGCAGAGCCTCCGCGAACACCGGGGAGCTGTTTTTT,CASRASANTGELFF
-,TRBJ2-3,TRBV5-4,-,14,TGTGCCAGCAGCTTGGAAGGAAGAGGGGATACGCAGTATTTT,CASSLEGRGDTQYF
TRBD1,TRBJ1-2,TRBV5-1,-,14,TGCGCCAGCAGAGAATCCGGGACAGGGGGTGGCTACACCTTC,CASRESGTGGGYTF
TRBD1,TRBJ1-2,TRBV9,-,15,TGTGCCAGCAGCGCCGCGGGACAGGGACTCTATGGCTACACCTTC,CASSAAGQGLYGYTF
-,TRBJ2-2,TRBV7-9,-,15,TGTGCCAGCAGCTCAGACAGCAGAAACACCGGGGAGCTGTTTTTT,CASSSDSRNTGELFF
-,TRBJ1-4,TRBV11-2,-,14,TGTGCCAGCAGCCAATCGGGGGTTAATGAAAAACTGTTTTTT,CASSQSGVNEKLFF
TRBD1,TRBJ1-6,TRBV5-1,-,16,TGCGCCAGCAGCTTAGAAGGACAGGGTTCTAATTCACCCCTCCACTTT,CASSLEGQGSNSPLHF
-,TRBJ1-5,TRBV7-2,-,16,TGTGCCAGCAGCTTTCAGGCCTTACCGAGCAATCAGCCCCAGCATTTT,CASSFQALPSNQPQHF
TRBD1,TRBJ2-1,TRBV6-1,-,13,TGTGCCAGCACCCCCGACAGGGGCAATGAGCAGTTCTTC,CASTPDRGNEQFF
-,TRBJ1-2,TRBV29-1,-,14,TGCAGCGTCTCGGGGCGGGGGCGGGACTATGGCTACACCTTC,CSVSGRGRDYGYTF
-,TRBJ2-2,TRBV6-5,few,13,TGTGCCAGCAAAGGACAGCTGACCGGGGAGCTGTTTTTT,CASKGQLTGELFF
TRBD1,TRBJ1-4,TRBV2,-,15,TGTGCCAGCAGTGGAAACAGGGGAGCTTTGGAAAAACTGTTTTTT,CASSGNRGALEKLFF
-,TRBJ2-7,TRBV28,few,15,TGTGCCAGCAGTTTAACGAGGGATGGGTCCTACGAGCAGTACTTC,CASSLTRDGSYEQYF
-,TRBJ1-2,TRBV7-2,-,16,TGTGCCAGCAGCTTAAGCCAGTCCCTAGGCAACTATGGCTACACCTTC,CASSLSQSLGNYGYTF
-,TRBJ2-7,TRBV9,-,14,TGTGCCAGCAGCGTAGGAGACAGTGCCTACGAGCAGTACTTC,CASSVGDSAYEQYF
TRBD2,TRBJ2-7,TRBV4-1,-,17,TGCGCCAGCAGCCAAGATTATCTAGCGGGGGGGTCCTACGAGCAGTACTTC,CASSQDYLAGGSYEQYF